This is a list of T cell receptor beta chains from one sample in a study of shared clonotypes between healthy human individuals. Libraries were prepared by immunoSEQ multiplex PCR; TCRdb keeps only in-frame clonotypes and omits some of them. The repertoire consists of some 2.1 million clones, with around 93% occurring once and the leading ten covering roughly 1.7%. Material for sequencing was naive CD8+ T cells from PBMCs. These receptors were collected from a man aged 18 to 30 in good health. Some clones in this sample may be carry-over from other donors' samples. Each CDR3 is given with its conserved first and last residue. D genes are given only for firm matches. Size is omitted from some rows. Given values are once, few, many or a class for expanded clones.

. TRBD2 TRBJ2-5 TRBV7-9 CASSLGVRLAGSQETQYF TGTGCCAGCAGCTTAGGGGTCCGACTAGCGGGATCCCAAGAGACCCAGTACTTC
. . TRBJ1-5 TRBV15 CATTSGEDQPQHF TGTGCCACGACCAGTGGGGAGGATCAGCCCCAGCATTTT
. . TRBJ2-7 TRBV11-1 CASSLSPGEGAVEQYF TGTGCCAGCAGCTTATCCCCGGGGGAGGGGGCAGTCGAGCAGTACTTC
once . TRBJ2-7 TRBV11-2 CASSLSEDYEQYF TGTGCCAGCAGCTTATCGGAAGATTACGAGCAGTACTTC
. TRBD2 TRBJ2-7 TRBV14 CASSLTSGGRPYEQYF TGTGCCAGCAGCCTCACTAGCGGAGGAAGGCCCTACGAGCAGTACTTC
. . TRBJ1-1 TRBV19 CASSIAATEAFF TGTGCCAGTAGTATAGCGGCTACTGAAGCTTTCTTT
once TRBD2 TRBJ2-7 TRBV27 CASSRGGRAWEQYF TGTGCCAGCAGCCGGGGCGGGAGGGCCTGGGAGCAGTACTTC
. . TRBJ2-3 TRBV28 CASSFTGTDTQYF TGTGCCAGCAGTTTCACGGGAACAGATACGCAGTATTTT
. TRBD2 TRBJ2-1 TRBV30 CAWRTSRNEQFF TGTGCCTGGAGGACTAGCCGGAATGAGCAGTTCTTC
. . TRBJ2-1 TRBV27 CASSLGLNSYNEQFF TGTGCCAGCAGTTTAGGACTGAACTCCTACAATGAGCAGTTCTTC
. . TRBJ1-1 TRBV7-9 CASSLGPSTEAFF TGTGCCAGCAGCTTAGGTCCTTCCACTGAAGCTTTCTTT
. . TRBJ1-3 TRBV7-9 CASSLAPFSGNTIYF TGTGCCAGCAGCTTAGCGCCCTTCTCTGGAAACACCATATATTTT
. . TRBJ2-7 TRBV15 CATSRGAGSSYEQYF TGTGCCACCAGCAGAGGGGCAGGGAGCTCCTACGAGCAGTACTTC
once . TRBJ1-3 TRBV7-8 CASGDGNTIYF TGTGCCAGCGGGGACGGAAACACCATATATTTT
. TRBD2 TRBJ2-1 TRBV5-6 CASSVSLAGVTNEQFF TGTGCCAGCAGCGTTTCACTAGCGGGAGTAACCAATGAGCAGTTCTTC
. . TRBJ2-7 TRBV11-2 CASTSRGDFERKQYF TGTGCCAGCACCAGCCGCGGGGATTTTGAGAGAAAGCAGTACTTC
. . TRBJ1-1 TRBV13 CASSLDGENTEAFF TGTGCCAGCAGCTTGGACGGGGAAAACACTGAAGCTTTCTTT
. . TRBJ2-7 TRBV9 CASSSSHGRRDEQYF TGTGCCAGCAGCTCCAGTCATGGGAGGCGGGACGAGCAGTACTTC
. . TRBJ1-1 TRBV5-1 CASSLDLYTEAFF TGCGCCAGCAGCTTGGATCTGTACACTGAAGCTTTCTTT
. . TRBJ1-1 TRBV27 CASSPSGITEAFF TGTGCCAGCAGCCCCTCGGGAATCACTGAAGCTTTCTTT
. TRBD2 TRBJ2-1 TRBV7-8 CASSSNIGLAGVSYNEQFF TGTGCCAGCAGCTCCAACATCGGACTAGCTGGTGTCTCCTACAATGAGCAGTTCTTC
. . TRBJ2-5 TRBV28 CASSLTGGTETQYF TGTGCCAGCAGTTTAACCGGCGGGACGGAGACCCAGTACTTC
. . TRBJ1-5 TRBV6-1 CASSEFWQYNQPQHF TGTGCCAGCAGTGAGTTTTGGCAGTACAATCAGCCCCAGCATTTT
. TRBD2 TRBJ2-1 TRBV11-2 CASSLPGLAYNEQFF TGTGCCAGCAGCTTACCGGGACTAGCCTACAATGAGCAGTTCTTC
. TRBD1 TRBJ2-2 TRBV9 CASSATGVGELFF TGTGCCAGCAGCGCGACAGGGGTCGGGGAGCTGTTTTTT
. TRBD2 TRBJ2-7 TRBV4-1 CASSQAPGLLYEQYF TGCGCCAGCAGCCAGGCACCGGGACTACTCTACGAGCAGTACTTC
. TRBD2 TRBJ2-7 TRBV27 CASSLSIGREGSYEQYF TGTGCCAGCAGTTTATCGATCGGACGGGAGGGCTCCTACGAGCAGTACTTC
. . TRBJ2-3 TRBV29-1 CSAFREGRGPDTQYF TGCAGCGCCTTTCGAGAGGGGAGGGGGCCAGATACGCAGTATTTT
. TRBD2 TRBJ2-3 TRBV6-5 CASSYGGRVTDTQYF TGTGCCAGCAGTTACGGCGGGAGGGTCACAGATACGCAGTATTTT
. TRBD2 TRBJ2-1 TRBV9 CASSITSGPPSGIFF TGTGCCAGCAGCATTACCTCGGGCCCTCCTAGCGGCATTTTCTTC
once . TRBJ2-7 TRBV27 CASSTEGGAGNYEQYF TGTGCCAGCAGCACCGAAGGGGGAGCGGGAAACTACGAGCAGTACTTC
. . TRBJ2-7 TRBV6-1 CASHRSYEQYF TGTGCCAGCCACAGGTCCTACGAGCAGTACTTC
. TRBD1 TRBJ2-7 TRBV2 CASKVYRGAVYEQYF TGTGCCAGCAAAGTTTACAGGGGGGCGGTATACGAGCAGTACTTC
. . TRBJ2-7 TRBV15 CATSRDLQAAGYEQYF TGTGCCACCAGCAGAGATCTCCAGGCCGCCGGATACGAGCAGTACTTC
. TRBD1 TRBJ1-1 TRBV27 CASSPDRVATEAFF TGTGCCAGCAGTCCGGACAGGGTGGCCACTGAAGCTTTCTTT
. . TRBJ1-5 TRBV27 CASSLWANQPQHF TGTGCCAGCAGTCTCTGGGCCAATCAGCCCCAGCATTTT
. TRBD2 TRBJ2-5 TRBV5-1 CASSLLGGTSGKETQYF TGCGCCAGCAGCTTGTTGGGTGGGACTAGCGGGAAAGAGACCCAGTACTTC
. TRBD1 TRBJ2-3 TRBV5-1 CASSLPPGQGEFEWTDTQYF TGCGCCAGCAGCTTGCCGCCGGGACAGGGGGAGTTCGAGTGGACAGATACGCAGTATTTT
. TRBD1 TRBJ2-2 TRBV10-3 CAISEPGGVIGELFF TGTGCCATCAGTGAGCCAGGGGGCGTCATCGGGGAGCTGTTTTTT
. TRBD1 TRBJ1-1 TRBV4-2 CASSPTGDEAFF TGTGCCAGCAGCCCAACAGGGGATGAAGCTTTCTTT
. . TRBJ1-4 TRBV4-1 CASSPTGVKDEKLFF TGCGCCAGCAGCCCCACAGGCGTTAAAGATGAAAAACTGTTTTTT
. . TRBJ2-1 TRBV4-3 CASSQEYLSSYNEQFF TGCGCCAGCAGCCAAGAATACTTGAGCTCCTACAATGAGCAGTTCTTC
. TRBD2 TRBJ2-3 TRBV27 CASRAVAGGPSDTQYF TGTGCCAGCAGGGCTGTAGCGGGAGGGCCTTCAGATACGCAGTATTTT
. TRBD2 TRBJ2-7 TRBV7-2 CASSLALAGDEQYF TGTGCCAGCAGCTTGGCACTAGCGGGAGACGAGCAGTACTTC
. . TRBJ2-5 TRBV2 CASGEGRSAETQYF TGTGCCAGCGGAGAGGGGAGAAGTGCTGAGACCCAGTACTTC
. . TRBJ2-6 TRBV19 CASSMDGANVLTF TGTGCCAGTAGTATGGATGGGGCCAACGTCCTGACTTTC
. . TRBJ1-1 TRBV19 CASSYAGNTEAFF TGTGCCAGTAGTTATGCAGGGAACACTGAAGCTTTCTTT
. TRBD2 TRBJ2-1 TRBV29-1 CSLIAGGPNEQFF TGCAGCCTTATAGCGGGAGGGCCCAATGAGCAGTTCTTC
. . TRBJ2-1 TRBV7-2 CASSASAFRSYNEQFF TGTGCCAGCAGCGCCTCGGCATTCCGCTCCTACAATGAGCAGTTCTTC
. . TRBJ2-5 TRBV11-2 CASSLTRSPRETQYF TGTGCCAGCAGCTTAACGCGGAGCCCAAGAGAGACCCAGTACTTC
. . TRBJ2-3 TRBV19 CARDLAGTDTQYF TGTGCTAGGGATCTAGCAGGCACAGATACGCAGTATTTT
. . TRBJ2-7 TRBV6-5 CASRPRLSPYEQYF TGTGCCAGCAGGCCCCGGTTGTCCCCCTACGAGCAGTACTTC
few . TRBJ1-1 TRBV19 CASSIYPPAAFF TGTGCCAGTAGTATCTATCCCCCGGCGGCTTTCTTT
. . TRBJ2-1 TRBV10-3 CAISEGAGKSYNEQFF TGTGCCATCAGTGAGGGGGCGGGAAAGTCCTACAATGAGCAGTTCTTC
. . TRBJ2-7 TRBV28 CASNRDAYEQYF TGTGCCAGCAATAGGGACGCATACGAGCAGTACTTC
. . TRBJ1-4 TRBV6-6 CASSYSRDRNEKLFF TGTGCCAGCAGTTACTCGAGGGATCGCAATGAAAAACTGTTTTTT
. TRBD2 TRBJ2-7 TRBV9 CASSVEKSGSRYEQYF TGTGCCAGCAGCGTAGAGAAGAGCGGGAGTCGTTACGAGCAGTACTTC